This TCR beta chain was sequenced in a study of T-cell reconstitution after alpha-beta-depleted transplantation in children. Study-level results: It was reported that alpha-beta T cells came from several hundred expanded graft clones (about two months after transplant). When one year had passed after transplant, most T-cell counts and diversity came from newly produced T cells. The study traced high day-60 TCRbeta diversity in some patients to surviving recipient T cells and thymic progenitors.

Preparation of the TCRbeta library used unique molecular identifiers. Using its own MiXCR run on the PCR reads, TCRdb lists one record per CDR3 protein. The data show around 490,000 distinct CDR3 sequences, over 9.5% seen once. Germline assignment: CDR1 DFQATT and CDR2 SNEGSKA (reference sequence). V gave up 1 base and J gave up 0 bases, with 13 bases separating them. The CDR3 has 16 amino acids. About this clonotype itself: The antigen is not known.

The sequence was obtained from a female patient aged 2-15 years who had a stem cell transplant for aplastic anemia, so the T cells may come from the graft donor. This chain uses TRBV20-1 with TRBJ2-1; no clear D gene. The sample was PBMCs, mostly from graft donor cells, taken 180 days after TCRalphabeta/CD19-depleted stem cell transplant. The CDR3 loop reads CSARGRLRSSYNEQFF. The CDR3 bases are TGCAGTGCTAGAGGGCGACTCAGGAGCTCCTACAATGAGCAGTTCTTC.